This T cell receptor (beta chain) was recovered during a study of blood T cells in healthy people across ages. A second roughly 6 to 11 cycle PCR used barcoded and J-beta primers. One entry per CDR3 protein, called by TCRdb with MiXCR from the 5' RACE reads. The sample consists of fewer than 900,000 distinct CDR3 sequences, around 49% of them appearing once. This clonotype has only a few counts. Extracted total RNA amounted to at least 5.5 micrograms for each sample. Trimming shortened V by 3 bases and J by 0 bases, and 11 bases separated the two germline ends. CDR3 length equals 15 residues. The sample was blood. The V and J genes are TRBV12-3 or TRBV12-4 and TRBJ1-1, with D unclear. The sequence was collected from a woman in her sixties or seventies in good health. The CDR3 reads CASSFKVGLNTEAFF. Written as DNA, the CDR3 is TGTGCCAGCAGTTTCAAGGTGGGGTTGAACACTGAAGCTTTCTTT.